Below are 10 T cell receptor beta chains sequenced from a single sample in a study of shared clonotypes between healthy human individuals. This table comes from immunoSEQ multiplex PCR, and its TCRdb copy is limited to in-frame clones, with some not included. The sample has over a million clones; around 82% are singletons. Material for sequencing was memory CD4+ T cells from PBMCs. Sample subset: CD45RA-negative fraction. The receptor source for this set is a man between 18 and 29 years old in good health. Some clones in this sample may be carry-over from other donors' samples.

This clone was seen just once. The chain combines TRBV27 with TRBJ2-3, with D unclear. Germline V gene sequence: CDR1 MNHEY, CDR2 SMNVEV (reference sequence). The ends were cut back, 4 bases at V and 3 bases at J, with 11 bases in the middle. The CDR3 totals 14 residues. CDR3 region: CASSSLKTTDTQYF. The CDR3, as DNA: TGTGCCAGCAGTTCCCTAAAGACGACAGATACGCAGTATTTT.

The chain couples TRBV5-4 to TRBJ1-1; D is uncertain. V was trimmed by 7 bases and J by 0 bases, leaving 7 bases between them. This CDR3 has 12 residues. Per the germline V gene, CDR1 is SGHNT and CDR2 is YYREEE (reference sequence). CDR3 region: CASWNMNTEAFF. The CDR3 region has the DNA TGTGCCAGCTGGAATATGAACACTGAAGCTTTCTTT.

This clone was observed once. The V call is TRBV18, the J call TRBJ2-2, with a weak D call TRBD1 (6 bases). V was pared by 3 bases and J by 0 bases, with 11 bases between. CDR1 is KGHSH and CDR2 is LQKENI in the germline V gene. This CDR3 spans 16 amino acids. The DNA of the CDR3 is TGTGCCAGCTCACCGACAGGCCAATCGAACACCGGGGAGCTGTTTTTT. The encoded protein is CASSPTGQSNTGELFF.

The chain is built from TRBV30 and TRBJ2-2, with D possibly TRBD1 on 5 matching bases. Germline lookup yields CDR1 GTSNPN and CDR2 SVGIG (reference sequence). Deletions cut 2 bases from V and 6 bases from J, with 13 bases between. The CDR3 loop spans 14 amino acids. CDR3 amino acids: CAWSLQGPAGELFF. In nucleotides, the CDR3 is TGTGCCTGGAGTCTTCAGGGTCCGGCCGGGGAGCTGTTTTTT.

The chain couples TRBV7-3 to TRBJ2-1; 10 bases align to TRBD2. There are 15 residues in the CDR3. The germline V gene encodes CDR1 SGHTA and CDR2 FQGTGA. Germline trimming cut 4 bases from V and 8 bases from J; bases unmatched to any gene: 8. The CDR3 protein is CASSSSSGSLHEQFF. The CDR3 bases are TGTGCCAGCAGCTCTTCTAGCGGGAGTCTCCATGAGCAGTTCTTC. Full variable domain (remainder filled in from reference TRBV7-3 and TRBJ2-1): GAGVSQTPSNKVTEKGKYVELRCDPISGHTALYWYRQSLGQGPEFLIYFQGTGAADDSGLPNDRFFAVRPEGSVSTLKIQRTERGDSAVYLCASSSSSGSLHEQFFGPGTRLTVL.

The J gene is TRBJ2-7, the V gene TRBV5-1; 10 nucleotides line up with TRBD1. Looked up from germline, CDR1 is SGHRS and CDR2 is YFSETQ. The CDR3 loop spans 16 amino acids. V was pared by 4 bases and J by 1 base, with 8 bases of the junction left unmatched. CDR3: CASSPRTGGASYEQYF. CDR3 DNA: TGCGCCAGCAGCCCCAGGACAGGGGGTGCTTCCTACGAGCAGTACTTC. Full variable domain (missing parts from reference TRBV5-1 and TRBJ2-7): KAGVTQTPRYLIKTRGQQVTLSCSPISGHRSVSWYQQTPGQGLQFLFEYFSETQRNKGNFPGRFSGRQFSNSRSEMNVSTLELGDSALYLCASSPRTGGASYEQYFGPGTRLTVT.

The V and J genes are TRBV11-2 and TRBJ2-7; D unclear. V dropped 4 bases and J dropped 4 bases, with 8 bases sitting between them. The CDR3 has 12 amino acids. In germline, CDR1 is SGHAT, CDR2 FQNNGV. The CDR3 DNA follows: TGTGCCAGCAGCTCACGCCAGTACGAGCAGTACTTC. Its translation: CASSSRQYEQYF.

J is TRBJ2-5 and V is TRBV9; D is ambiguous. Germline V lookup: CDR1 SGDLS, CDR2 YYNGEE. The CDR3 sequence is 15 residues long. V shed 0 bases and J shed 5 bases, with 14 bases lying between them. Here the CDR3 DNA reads TGTGCCAGCAGCGTAGAAACAGATCCCATTGAGACCCAGTACTTC. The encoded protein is CASSVETDPIETQYF.

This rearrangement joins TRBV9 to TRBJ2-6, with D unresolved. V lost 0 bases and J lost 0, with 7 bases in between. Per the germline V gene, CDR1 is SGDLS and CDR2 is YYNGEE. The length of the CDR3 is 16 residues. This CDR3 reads CASSVGGTSGANVLTF. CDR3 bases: TGTGCCAGCAGCGTAGGCGGCACCTCTGGGGCCAACGTCCTGACTTTC.

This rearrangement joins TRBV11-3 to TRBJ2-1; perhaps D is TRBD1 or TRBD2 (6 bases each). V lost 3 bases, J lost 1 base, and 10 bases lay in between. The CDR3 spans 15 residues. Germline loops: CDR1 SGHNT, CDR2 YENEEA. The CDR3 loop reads CASSFRGQSYNEQFF. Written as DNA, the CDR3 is TGTGCCAGCAGCTTTCGGGGGCAATCCTACAATGAGCAGTTCTTC.